This TCR beta chain derives from a study of T cells in Graves' hyperthyroidism and ophthalmopathy. Amplification yielded TCR beta CDR3 regions, with RNA transcripts as the source. First-round RT-PCR with HTBI primers amplified the TCR CDR3 region. TCRdb analysed the multiplex PCR reads with MiXCR anew, one entry per CDR3 protein. This sample yields 500,000 to 600,000 distinct CDR3 sequences, of which approximately 15% are seen a single time; more than 15% belongs to the top ten. The sample holds many counts of this clonotype. Its target is not known. General study results and limits: Most clonotypes that expanded in the thyroid above 0.001 also showed up in blood.

Patients aged 18 to 65 had newly diagnosed hyperthyroidism lasting under 2 months. Sequencing used blood. The receptor was derived from a woman between 18 and 29 years old with Graves' hyperthyroidism.

The CDR3 sequence: CASKRGGGTGEQYF. In DNA, the CDR3 is TGTGCCAGCAAACGTGGGGGGGGGACAGGCGAGCAGTACTTC. The V gene is TRBV27, the J gene TRBJ2-7; D is perhaps TRBD1 (8 bases). There are 14 residues in the CDR3. V lost 7 bases, J lost 6 bases, and 19 bases lay in between. CDR1 and CDR2 from the germline V gene are MNHEY and SMNVEV (reference sequence).